Detailed here is one T cell receptor (beta chain). Its antigen is unidentified. Reverse transcribed after extraction, RNA yielded cDNA as the sequencing template. This table comes from immunoSEQ multiplex PCR, and its TCRdb copy is limited to in-frame clones, with some not included. The table records about 180,000 clones, around 51% of them present only once. The treatment denotes: oral pan-JAK inhibitor, 5-10 mg twice daily. This sample was taken from a study of CD8+ T cells in alopecia areata. Study results and limitations: Administration of tofacitinib significantly diminished scalp clonality and expanded CD8+ clones within the top 100. Alphabeta T cells residing in normal skin are also sequenced in scalp samples. Compared with mice, patients displayed less clear TCR sharing, possibly for HLA-related reasons. As there was one nonresponder, how baseline CD8+ expansion relates to response remains uncertain.

The TCR comes from a human donor with alopecia areata. Specimen: CD8+ T cells sorted from blood, collected at approximately week 52, from a patient treated with tofacitinib.

CDR3 sequence reads: CSVEMQKNTGELFF. The CDR3 DNA sequence: TGCAGCGTTGAAATGCAAAAGAACACCGGGGAGCTGTTTTTT. The V and J genes are TRBV29-1 and TRBJ2-2; D is unresolved. Germline-derived CDR1 and CDR2 are SQVTM and ANQGSEA. The CDR3 spans 14 residues. The germline V and J ends were trimmed by 2 bases and 1 base, with 8 bases remaining between them.